The clone carrying this TCR beta chain appeared a single time. The target antigen is unknown. Primed by a sample-barcoded 5' primer and a J-beta primer mix, a second PCR proceeded for about 6 to 12 cycles. Any given sample supplied a minimum of 2.5 million CDR3-containing paired-end reads. TCRdb re-analysed the 5' RACE reads in MiXCR, keeping a single row per CDR3 protein. This table has some 900,000 distinct CDR3 sequences, 40% to 60% appearing once. The sample is drawn from a study of blood T cells in healthy people across ages. Broader study findings: Donor CMV status, an unknown factor, possibly confounded changes in expanded clonotypes.

At least 5.5 micrograms of total RNA were extracted per sample. This clonotype originated in a man younger than 45 in good health. Sequenced input: blood.

The CDR3 DNA is TGTGCCAGCAGCTCCCTGGGACATATGGCCACTGAAGCTTTCTTT. Residues: CASSSLGHMATEAFF. The chain carries TRBV11-2 and TRBJ1-1; possibly TRBD1 for D (6 bases). Germline lookup yields CDR1 SGHAT and CDR2 FQNNGV. The CDR3 has 15 residues. Trimming stripped 4 bases from V and 4 bases from J, with 16 bases between.